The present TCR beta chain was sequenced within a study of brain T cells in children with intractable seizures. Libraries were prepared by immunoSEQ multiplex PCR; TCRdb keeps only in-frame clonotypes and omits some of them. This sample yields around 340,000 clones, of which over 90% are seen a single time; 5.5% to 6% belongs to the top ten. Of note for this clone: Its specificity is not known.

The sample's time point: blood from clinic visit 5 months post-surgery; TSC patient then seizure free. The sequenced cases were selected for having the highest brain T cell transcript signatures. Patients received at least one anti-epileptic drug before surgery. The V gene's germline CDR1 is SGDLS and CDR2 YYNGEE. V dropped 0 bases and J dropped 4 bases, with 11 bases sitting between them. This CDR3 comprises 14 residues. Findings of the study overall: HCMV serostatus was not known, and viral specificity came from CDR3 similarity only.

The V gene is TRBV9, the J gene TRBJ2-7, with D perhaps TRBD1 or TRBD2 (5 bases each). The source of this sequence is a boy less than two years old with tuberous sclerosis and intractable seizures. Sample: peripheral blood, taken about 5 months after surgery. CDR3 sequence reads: CASSVGGDRYEQYF. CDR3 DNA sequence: TGTGCCAGCAGCGTAGGAGGGGATCGGTACGAGCAGTACTTC.